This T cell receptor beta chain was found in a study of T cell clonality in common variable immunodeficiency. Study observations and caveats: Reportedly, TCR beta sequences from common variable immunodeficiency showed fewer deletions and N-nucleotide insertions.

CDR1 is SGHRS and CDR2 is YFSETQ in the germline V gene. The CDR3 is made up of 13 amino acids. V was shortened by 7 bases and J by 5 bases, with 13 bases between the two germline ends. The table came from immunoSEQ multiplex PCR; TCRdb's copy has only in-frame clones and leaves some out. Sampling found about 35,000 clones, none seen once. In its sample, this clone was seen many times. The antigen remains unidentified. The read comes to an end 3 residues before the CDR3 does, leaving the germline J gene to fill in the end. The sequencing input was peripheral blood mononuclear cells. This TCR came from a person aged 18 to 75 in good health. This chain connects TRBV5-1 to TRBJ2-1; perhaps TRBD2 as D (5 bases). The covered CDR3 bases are TGCGCCAGCGGACGTAGCGTTAACAATGAG. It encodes CASGRSVNNE. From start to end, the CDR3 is CASGRSVNNEQFF.